The 16 T cell receptor beta chains below all came from one sample that was sequenced in a study of cytomegalovirus exposure and HLA in healthy donors. PCR used 60 Vbeta primers and 13 Jbeta primers. Clones were read by immunoSEQ multiplex PCR, and TCRdb kept only the in-frame ones, dropping some. The sample comprises approximately 50,000 clones, around 83% of which are singletons, and 4.3% rests with the top ten. Sequencing input: PBMCs. The receptors come from a man younger than 40 in good health and CMV-seronegative.

This CDR3 reads CASSQDEGTGGNEQYF. CDR3 nucleotide sequence: TGCGCCAGCAGCCAAGATGAAGGGACAGGGGGCAACGAGCAGTACTTC. V gene TRBV4-3 combines with J gene TRBJ2-7, with 12 bases fitting TRBD1. With 0 bases clipped from V and 5 bases from J, the junction kept 5 bases outside the gene matches. Per the germline V gene, CDR1 is LGHNA and CDR2 is YSLEER. The CDR3 loop spans 16 amino acids.

The genes are TRBV19 and TRBJ1-6; TRBD1 agrees at 7 bases. Germline V gene lookup returns CDR1 LNHDA and CDR2 SQIVND (reference sequence). The CDR3 loop spans 16 amino acids. V lost 5 bases and J lost 4; bases outside the gene matches: 8. The CDR3 DNA reads as TGTGCCAGTAGTGACTACAGGGGCCAGTATAATTCACCCCTCCACTTT. This encodes CASSDYRGQYNSPLHF.

V gene TRBV27 combines with J gene TRBJ2-7, with D possibly matching TRBD2 (5 bases). Germline-derived CDR1 and CDR2 are MNHEY and SMNVEV (reference sequence). The CDR3 is 15 amino acids. Trimming cost V 4 bases and J 2 bases, with 15 bases left between them. The CDR3 bases are TGTGCCAGCAGTTCCTATGCCGGGGTAACCTACGAGCAGTACTTC. Translation gives CASSSYAGVTYEQYF.

J is TRBJ2-1 and V is TRBV10-3; TRBD1 matches at 8 bases. Germline V gene sequence: CDR1 ENHRY, CDR2 SYGVKD. V shed 3 bases and J 7 bases; nucleotides not matched to a gene: 5. This CDR3 has 14 residues. CDR3 DNA: TGTGCCATCAGTGATCGGACAGGGAAAAATGAGCAGTTCTTC. The encoded protein is CAISDRTGKNEQFF.

About this clone: Its ends do not fully match the called genes, so a read error is possible. The chain uses TRBV7-9 and TRBJ2-7; TRBD1 agrees at 7 bases. CDR1 and CDR2 (germline): SEHNR, FQNEAQ (reference sequence). This CDR3 has 13 amino acids. The CDR3, as DNA: TGTTCCAGCACCATTCAGGGGGACTACGAGCAGTACTTC. Amino acid sequence: CSSTIQGDYEQYF.

The chain has TRBV6-5 and TRBJ2-7; 7 bases match TRBD2. V dropped 8 bases and J dropped 5; count of bases not matched to a gene: 9. Germline V gives CDR1 MNHEY, CDR2 SVGAGI. CDR3 length: 13 amino acids. The CDR3 is CASSWEGWDEQYF. DNA of the CDR3: TGTGCCAGCTCCTGGGAGGGTTGGGACGAGCAGTACTTC.

The rearrangement uses TRBV5-4 and TRBJ1-6, with D possibly matching TRBD1 (6 bases). Germline CDR1 reads SGHNT; CDR2 reads YYREEE (reference sequence). Trimming cost V 4 bases and J 6 bases, with 14 bases left between them. The CDR3 is 15 residues long. The CDR3: CASSLRTASNSPLHF. CDR3 bases: TGTGCCAGCAGCCTACGGACAGCTTCTAATTCACCCCTCCACTTT.

The chain couples TRBV10-3 to TRBJ1-2; TRBD1 matches at 7 bases. Germline CDR1 reads ENHRY; CDR2 reads SYGVKD. This CDR3 comprises 15 residues. V was pared by 2 bases and J by 3 bases, with 6 bases of the junction left unmatched. In DNA, the CDR3 is TGTGCCATCAGTGAGCCGAGGACAGGTTACTATGGCTACACCTTC. As protein: CAISEPRTGYYGYTF.

The chain joins TRBV7-9 to TRBJ2-7; maybe TRBD1 (6 bases). This CDR3 has 13 amino acids. CDR1 SEHNR and CDR2 FQNEAQ come from the germline V gene (reference sequence). Trimming took off 6 bases at V and 3 bases at J, with 12 bases between the two ends. This chain's CDR3 is CASSRRGGYEQYF. CDR3 coding DNA: TGTGCCAGCAGTCGCCGAGGGGGCTACGAGCAGTACTTC.

The V and J genes are TRBV9 and TRBJ2-5; TRBD2 matches 10 bases. This CDR3 is built from 16 residues. CDR1 is SGDLS, CDR2 YYNGEE, per germline. V gave up 4 bases and J gave up 3 bases; unmatched junction bases: 9. The CDR3 nucleotides read TGTGCCAGCAGCCCCGCTAGCGGGAGAAGGGAAGAGACCCAGTACTTC. This translates into CASSPASGRREETQYF.

This clone appeared once. The V gene is TRBV11-2, the J gene TRBJ2-7; TRBD1 matches 9 bases. The germline V gene encodes CDR1 SGHAT and CDR2 FQNNGV. The CDR3 spans 15 residues. J was trimmed by 4 bases and V by 5 bases; bases with no gene match: 9. CDR3 residues: CASSPFGTGQYEQYF. The CDR3 coding sequence is TGTGCCAGCAGCCCTTTCGGGACAGGGCAATACGAGCAGTACTTC. The entire variable domain, with the rest obtained from reference TRBV11-2 and TRBJ2-7, is as follows: EAGVAQSPRYKIIEKRQSVAFWCNPISGHATLYWYQQILGQGPKLLIQFQNNGVVDDSQLPKDRFSAERLKGVDSTLKIQPAKLEDSAVYLCASSPFGTGQYEQYFGPGTRLTVT.

The genes are TRBV4-1 and TRBJ2-7, with 12 bases lining up with TRBD1. V dropped 5 bases and J dropped 5; count of bases not matched to a gene: 10. CDR3 length: 16 amino acids. Germline-derived CDR1 and CDR2 are MGHRA and YSYEKL. CDR3 protein: CASSSVWDRGRDEQYF. Written as DNA, the CDR3 is TGCGCCAGCAGCTCCGTATGGGACAGGGGGCGCGACGAGCAGTACTTC.

The V gene is TRBV30, the J gene TRBJ1-2; D perhaps matches TRBD1 (5 bases). V was shortened by 4 bases and J by 5 bases, with 20 bases between the two germline ends. Germline CDR1 reads GTSNPN; CDR2 reads SVGIG (reference sequence). The CDR3 is made up of 15 amino acids. The CDR3 region has the DNA TGTGCCTGGATAAGGGCCGTTTGGGGCGAGTATGGCTACACCTTC. The encoded protein is CAWIRAVWGEYGYTF.

The DNA for the CDR3 is TGTGCCAGCAGTGTCCTCAGGACAGGGGGTTGGCAGCCCCAGCATTTT. It encodes CASSVLRTGGWQPQHF. V gene TRBV6-1 combines with J gene TRBJ1-5, with TRBD1 matching over 10 bases. The J segment lost 7 bases and the V segment lost 4 bases, leaving 10 bases of the junction unmatched. CDR1 MNHNS and CDR2 SASEGT come from the germline V gene. The CDR3 extends over 16 amino acids.

The rearrangement links TRBV4-3 to TRBJ2-2, with TRBD2 matching over 15 bases. V was clipped by 4 bases and J by 3 bases; unmatched bases: 12. Germline CDR1 reads LGHNA; CDR2 reads YSLEER. The CDR3 is made up of 20 amino acids. CDR3 residues: CASSRRYGTSGGRDTGELFF. The CDR3 nucleotides read TGCGCCAGCAGCCGAAGATATGGGACTAGCGGGGGGAGGGACACCGGGGAGCTGTTTTTT.

J is TRBJ2-1 and V is TRBV28, with D tentatively TRBD2 (5 bases). This CDR3 spans 14 amino acids. Between the trimmed V and J ends, which lost 2 bases and 4 bases, there was a span of 9 bases. In germline, CDR1 is MDHEN, CDR2 SYDVKM. The CDR3 sequence is CASSLRSGYNEQFF. Here the CDR3 DNA reads TGTGCCAGCAGTTTAAGGAGCGGATACAATGAGCAGTTCTTC.